These 10 T cell receptor beta chains were sequenced from one sample in a study of T cell responses to AZD1222 COVID-19 vaccine. Method: immunoSEQ multiplex PCR; TCRdb's copy keeps in-frame clones and lacks some. The repertoire holds around 58,000 clones, 65% to 90% seen once, with 20% in the top ten. Sequenced material: peripheral blood, taken on day 0 of AZD1222 vaccination. The receptor source for this set is an adult in good health.

The genes are TRBV4-1 and TRBJ1-6, with a tentative D call TRBD1 (5 bases). V was pared by 4 bases and J by 8 bases, with 9 bases between. Germline CDR1 MGHRA, CDR2 YSYEKL. This CDR3 is built from 13 residues. CDR3 protein: CASSPRVDSPLHF. CDR3 nucleotides: TGCGCCAGCAGCCCCAGGGTGGATTCACCCCTCCACTTT.

The chain uses TRBV5-1 and TRBJ2-2; D might be TRBD2 (5 bases). The germline V and J ends were trimmed by 4 bases and 5 bases, with 15 bases remaining between them. This CDR3 is built from 15 residues. Germline V CDR1 and CDR2: SGHRS, YFSETQ. CDR3 region: CASSPDPRRTGELFF. CDR3 nucleotide sequence: TGCGCCAGCAGCCCGGACCCTAGGAGGACCGGGGAGCTGTTTTTT.

The gene calls are TRBV18 and TRBJ2-7; 7 bases are a match to TRBD1. Germline CDR1 reads KGHSH; CDR2 reads LQKENI. This CDR3 contains 13 residues. V was clipped by 4 bases and J by 3 bases; unmatched bases: 3. The CDR3 coding sequence is TGTGCCAGCTCACAGACAGGGAACTACGAGCAGTACGTC. Protein sequence: CASSQTGNYEQYV.

There are a few counts of this clone. The chain carries TRBV2 and TRBJ1-5; D ambiguous. Per the germline V gene, CDR1 is SNHLY and CDR2 is FYNNEI. The ends were cut back, 4 bases at V and 3 bases at J, with 13 bases in the middle. The CDR3 totals 15 residues. The CDR3 bases are TGTGCCAGCAGTGTCTCCCGGACCTACAATCAGCCCCAGCATTTT. It yields the protein CASSVSRTYNQPQHF.

The chain links TRBV4-3 to TRBJ1-1, with 7 bases identical to TRBD1. This CDR3 is 15 amino acids long. V was clipped by 1 base and J by 4 bases; unmatched bases: 6. Germline V gene sequence: CDR1 LGHNA, CDR2 YSLEER. CDR3: CASSQGLTGPTEAFF. In nucleotides, the CDR3 is TGCGCCAGCAGCCAAGGACTGACAGGGCCCACTGAAGCTTTCTTT.

This clone was picked up a small number of times. This chain uses TRBV5-5 with TRBJ2-2; D may match TRBD1 or TRBD2 (5 bases each). Trimming removed 5 bases from V and 9 bases from J, with 17 bases in between. Germline V gene lookup returns CDR1 SGHKS and CDR2 YYEKEE (reference sequence). The CDR3 is made up of 14 amino acids. In nucleotides, the CDR3 is TGTGCCAGCAGACCTGGGACCCTCCTGCGGGAGCTGTTTTTT. Amino acids: CASRPGTLLRELFF.

V usage is TRBV28 and J usage is TRBJ2-7; perhaps TRBD2 as D (6 bases). The CDR3 spans 13 residues. Germline V gene lookup returns CDR1 MDHEN and CDR2 SYDVKM. CDR3 amino acids: CASSLSSRGSYDV. The CDR3, as DNA: TGTGCCAGCAGTTTATCTTCGCGGGGCAGTTACGACGTC.

As concerns this clone: A junction boundary mismatches the germline segment, possibly from a read error. DNA of the CDR3: TGTGCCAGTAGTATGGCGGGTACTAGCGGGAGTTATGCGCAGTACTTT. It codes for CASSMAGTSGSYAQYF. The V call is TRBV19, the J call TRBJ2-7, with 11 bases aligning to TRBD2. The germline V gene encodes CDR1 LNHDA and CDR2 SQIVND (reference sequence). The CDR3 is made up of 16 amino acids.

This clone was seen only a few times. The J gene is TRBJ1-5, the V gene TRBV6-5; D is unclear. Germline V CDR1 and CDR2: MNHEY, SVGAGI. Trimming shortened V by 8 bases and J by 5 bases, and 10 bases separated the two germline ends. The CDR3 has 12 amino acids. In DNA form, the CDR3 reads TGTGCCAGCCGTACAGAAGATCAGCCCCAGCATTTT. This gives the protein CASRTEDQPQHF.

This clone was counted once. The gene calls are TRBV6-5 and TRBJ1-5; D is ambiguous. Deletions cut 5 bases from V and 1 base from J, with 9 bases between. Germline V gene data show CDR1 as MNHEY and CDR2 as SVGAGI. The CDR3 is 14 amino acids. The CDR3 loop reads CASSISGSNQPQHF. Written as DNA, the CDR3 is TGTGCCAGCAGTATAAGCGGGAGCAATCAGCCCCAGCATTTT.